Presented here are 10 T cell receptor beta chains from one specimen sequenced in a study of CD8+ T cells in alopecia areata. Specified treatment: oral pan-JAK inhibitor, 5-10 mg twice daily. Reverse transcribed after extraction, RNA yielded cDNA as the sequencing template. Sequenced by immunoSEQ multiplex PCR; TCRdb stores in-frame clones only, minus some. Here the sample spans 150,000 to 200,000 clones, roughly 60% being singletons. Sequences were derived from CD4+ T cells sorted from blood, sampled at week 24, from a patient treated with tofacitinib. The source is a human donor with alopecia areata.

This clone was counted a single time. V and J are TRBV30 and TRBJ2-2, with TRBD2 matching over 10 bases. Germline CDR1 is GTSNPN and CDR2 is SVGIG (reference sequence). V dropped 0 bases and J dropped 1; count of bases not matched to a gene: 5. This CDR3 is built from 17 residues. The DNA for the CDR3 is TGTGCCTGGAGTGTAGGAAGGACTAGCGGGAACACCGGGGAGCTGTTTTTT. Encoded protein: CAWSVGRTSGNTGELFF.

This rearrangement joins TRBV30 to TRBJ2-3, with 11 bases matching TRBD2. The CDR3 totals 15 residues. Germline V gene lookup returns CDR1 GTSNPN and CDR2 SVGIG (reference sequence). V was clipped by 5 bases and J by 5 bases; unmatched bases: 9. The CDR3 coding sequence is TGTGCCTGGGACGATCTAGCGGGGGGCAAAGATACGCAGTATTTT. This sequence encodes CAWDDLAGGKDTQYF.

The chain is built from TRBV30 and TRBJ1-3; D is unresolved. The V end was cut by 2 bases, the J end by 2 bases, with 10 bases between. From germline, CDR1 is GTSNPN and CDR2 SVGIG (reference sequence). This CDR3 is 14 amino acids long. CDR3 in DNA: TGTGCCTGGAGTCCGTTTGTTGCTGGAAACACCATATATTTT. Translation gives CAWSPFVAGNTIYF. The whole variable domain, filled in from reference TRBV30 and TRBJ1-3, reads SQTIHQWPATLVQPVGSPLSLECTVEGTSNPNLYWYRQAAGRGLQLLFYSVGIGQISSEVPQNLSASRPQDRQFILSSKKLLLSDSGFYLCAWSPFVAGNTIYFGEGSWLTVV.

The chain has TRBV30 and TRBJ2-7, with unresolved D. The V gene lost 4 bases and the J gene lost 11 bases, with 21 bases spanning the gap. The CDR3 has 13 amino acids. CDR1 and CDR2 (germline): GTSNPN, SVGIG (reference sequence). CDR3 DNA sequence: TGTGCCTGGACCGCAAACTCACAATCCTCGAAGTACTTC. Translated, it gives CAWTANSQSSKYF. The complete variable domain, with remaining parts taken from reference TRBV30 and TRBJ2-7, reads SQTIHQWPATLVQPVGSPLSLECTVEGTSNPNLYWYRQAAGRGLQLLFYSVGIGQISSEVPQNLSASRPQDRQFILSSKKLLLSDSGFYLCAWTANSQSSKYFGPGTRLTVT.

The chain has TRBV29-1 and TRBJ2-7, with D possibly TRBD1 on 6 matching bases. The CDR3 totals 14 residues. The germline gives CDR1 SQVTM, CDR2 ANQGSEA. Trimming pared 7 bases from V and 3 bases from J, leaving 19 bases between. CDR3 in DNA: TGCAGCGCTTTGGGGGCAGGGACAAACTACGAGCAGTACTTC. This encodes CSALGAGTNYEQYF.

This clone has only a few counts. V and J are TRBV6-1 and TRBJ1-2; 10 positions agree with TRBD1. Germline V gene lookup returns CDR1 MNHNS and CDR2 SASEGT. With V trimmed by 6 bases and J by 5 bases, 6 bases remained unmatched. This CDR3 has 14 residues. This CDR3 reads CASRGQGTRYGYTF. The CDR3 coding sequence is TGTGCCAGCAGGGGACAGGGGACTCGGTATGGCTACACCTTC.

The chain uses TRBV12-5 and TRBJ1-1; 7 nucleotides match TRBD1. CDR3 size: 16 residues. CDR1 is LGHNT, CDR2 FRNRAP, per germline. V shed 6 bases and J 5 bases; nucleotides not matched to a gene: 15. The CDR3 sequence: CASGSRDSFGSTEAFF. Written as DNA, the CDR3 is TGTGCTAGTGGCTCCCGGGACAGCTTCGGGAGTACTGAAGCTTTCTTT.

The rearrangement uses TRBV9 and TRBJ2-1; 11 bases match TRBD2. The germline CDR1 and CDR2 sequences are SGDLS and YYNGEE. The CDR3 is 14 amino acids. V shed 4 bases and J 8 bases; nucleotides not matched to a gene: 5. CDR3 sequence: CASSPGTSGDEQFF. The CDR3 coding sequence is TGTGCCAGCAGCCCCGGGACTAGCGGCGATGAGCAGTTCTTC.

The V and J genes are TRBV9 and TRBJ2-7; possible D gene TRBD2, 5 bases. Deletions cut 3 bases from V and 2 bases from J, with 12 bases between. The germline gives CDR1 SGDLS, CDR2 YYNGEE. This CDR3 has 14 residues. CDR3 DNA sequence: TGTGCCAGCAGCGCCGGGAACATAGCCTACGAGCAGTACTTC. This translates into CASSAGNIAYEQYF. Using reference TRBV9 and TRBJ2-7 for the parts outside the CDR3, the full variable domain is DSGVTQTPKHLITATGQRVTLRCSPRSGDLSVYWYQQSLDQGLQFLIQYYNGEERAKGNILERFSAQQFPDLHSELNLSSLELGDSALYFCASSAGNIAYEQYFGPGTRLTVT.

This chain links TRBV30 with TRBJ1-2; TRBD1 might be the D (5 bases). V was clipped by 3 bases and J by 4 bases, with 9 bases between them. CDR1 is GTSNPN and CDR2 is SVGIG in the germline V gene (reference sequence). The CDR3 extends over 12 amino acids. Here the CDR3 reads CAWSGGIYGYTF. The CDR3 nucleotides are TGTGCCTGGAGCGGGGGGATCTATGGCTACACCTTC.